The source of this TCR beta chain is a study of T cell clonotyping in hematopoietic cell transplantation. This clone was detected a few times. What it binds is unknown. Study observations and caveats: Few recipient clonotypes overlapped donors; over 95% were de novo at given depth.

The V and J ends lost 8 bases and 6 bases respectively, with 28 bases between them. CDR3 length equals 17 residues. CDR1 is MGHRA and CDR2 is YSYEKL in the germline V gene. Sequencing was performed with immunoSEQ multiplex PCR; in TCRdb, only in-frame clones are kept and a portion is missing. The sample consists of 9,000 to 15,000 clones, under 50% of them appearing once. The clonotype originates from a man in his fifties or sixties in good health. Some clones in this sample may be carry-over from other donors' samples. The material sequenced was peripheral blood mononuclear cells. This chain uses TRBV4-1 with TRBJ1-1, with D possibly TRBD1 on 6 matching bases. CDR3 in amino acids: CASYRQGLVARRAEAFF. CDR3 bases: TGCGCCAGCTATCGGCAGGGGCTAGTAGCTCGGCGGGCTGAAGCTTTCTTT.